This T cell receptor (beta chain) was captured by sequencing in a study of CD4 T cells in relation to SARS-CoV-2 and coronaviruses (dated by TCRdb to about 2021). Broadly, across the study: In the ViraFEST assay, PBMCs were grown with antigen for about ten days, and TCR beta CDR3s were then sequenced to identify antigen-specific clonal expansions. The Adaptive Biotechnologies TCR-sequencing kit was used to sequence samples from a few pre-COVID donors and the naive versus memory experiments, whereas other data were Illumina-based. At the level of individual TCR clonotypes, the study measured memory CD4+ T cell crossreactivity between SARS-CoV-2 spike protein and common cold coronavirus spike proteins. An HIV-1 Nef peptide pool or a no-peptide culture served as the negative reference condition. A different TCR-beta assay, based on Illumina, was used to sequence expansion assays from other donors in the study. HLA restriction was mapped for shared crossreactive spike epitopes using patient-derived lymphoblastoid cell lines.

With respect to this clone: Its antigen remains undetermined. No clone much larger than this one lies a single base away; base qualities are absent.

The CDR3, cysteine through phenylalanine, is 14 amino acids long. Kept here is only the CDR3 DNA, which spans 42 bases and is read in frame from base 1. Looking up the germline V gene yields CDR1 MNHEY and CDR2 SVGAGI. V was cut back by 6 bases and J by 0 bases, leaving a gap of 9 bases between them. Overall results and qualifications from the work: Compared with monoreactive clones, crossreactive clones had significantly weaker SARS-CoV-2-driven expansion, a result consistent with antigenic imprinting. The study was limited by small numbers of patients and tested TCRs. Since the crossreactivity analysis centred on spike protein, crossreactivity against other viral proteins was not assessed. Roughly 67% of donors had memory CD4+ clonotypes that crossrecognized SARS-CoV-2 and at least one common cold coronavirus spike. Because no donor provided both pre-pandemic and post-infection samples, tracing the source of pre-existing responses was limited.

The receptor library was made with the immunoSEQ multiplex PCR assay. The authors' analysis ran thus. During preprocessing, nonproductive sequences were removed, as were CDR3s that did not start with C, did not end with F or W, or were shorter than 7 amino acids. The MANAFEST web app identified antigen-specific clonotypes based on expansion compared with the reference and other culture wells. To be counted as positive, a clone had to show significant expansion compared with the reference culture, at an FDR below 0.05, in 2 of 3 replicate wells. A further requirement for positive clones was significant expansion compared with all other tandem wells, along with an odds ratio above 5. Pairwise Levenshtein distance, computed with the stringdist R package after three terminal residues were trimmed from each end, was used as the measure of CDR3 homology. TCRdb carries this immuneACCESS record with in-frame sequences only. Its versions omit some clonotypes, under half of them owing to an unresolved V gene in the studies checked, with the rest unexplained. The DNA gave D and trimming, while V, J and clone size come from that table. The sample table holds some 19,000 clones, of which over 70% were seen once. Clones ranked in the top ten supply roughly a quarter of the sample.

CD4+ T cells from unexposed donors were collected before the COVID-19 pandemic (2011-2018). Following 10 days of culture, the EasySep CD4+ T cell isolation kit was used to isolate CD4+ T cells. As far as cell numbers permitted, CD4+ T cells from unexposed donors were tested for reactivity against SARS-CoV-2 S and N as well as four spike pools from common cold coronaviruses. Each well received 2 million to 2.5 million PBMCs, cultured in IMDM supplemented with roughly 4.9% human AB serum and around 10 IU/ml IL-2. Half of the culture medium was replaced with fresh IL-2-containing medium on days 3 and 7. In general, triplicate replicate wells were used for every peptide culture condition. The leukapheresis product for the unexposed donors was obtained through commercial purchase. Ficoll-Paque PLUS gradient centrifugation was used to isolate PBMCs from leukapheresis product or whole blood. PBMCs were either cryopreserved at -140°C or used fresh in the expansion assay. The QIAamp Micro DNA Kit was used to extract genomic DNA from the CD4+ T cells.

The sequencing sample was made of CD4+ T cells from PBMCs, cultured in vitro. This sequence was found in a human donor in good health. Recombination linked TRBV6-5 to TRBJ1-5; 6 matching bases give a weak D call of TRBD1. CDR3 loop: CASSQGNSNQPQHF. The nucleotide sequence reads TGTGCCAGCAGCCAGGGGAATAGCAATCAGCCCCAGCATTTT.